A single sample gave rise to the 22 T cell receptor beta chains below, sequenced in a study of CD8 T cells in Susac syndrome. An input of roughly 0.5 to 1 ug of RNA was subjected to reverse transcription using random hexamers. Each CDR3 protein gets one entry after TCRdb re-called the immunoSEQ multiplex PCR reads with MiXCR. The sample holds 200,000 to 250,000 distinct CDR3 sequences, 90% to 95% seen once. Sequencing was carried out using CD8+ T cells from PBMCs. The receptor set was obtained from a human donor with multiple sclerosis.

This chain's CDR3 is CASSPARTAGAANEQFF. CDR3 in DNA: TGTGCCAGCAGCCCAGCTCGAACGGCGGGAGCGGCAAATGAGCAGTTCTTC. This rearrangement joins TRBV3-1 to TRBJ2-1; TRBD2 agrees at 7 bases. The CDR3 covers 17 residues. Trimming cost V 4 bases and J 7 bases; bases outside gene matches: 16. Looked up from germline, CDR1 is LGHDT and CDR2 is YNNKEL (reference sequence).

This rearrangement joins TRBV12-5 to TRBJ1-5, with no clear D. This CDR3 region has 14 residues. V gave up 5 bases and J gave up 6 bases, with 14 bases separating them. CDR1 and CDR2 (germline): LGHNT, FRNRAP. The CDR3 nucleotides read TGTGCTAGTGGTCCCGGGAATTACGGTCAGCCCCAGCATTTT. It specifies CASGPGNYGQPQHF.

Remarks on this clonotype: The junction does not match germline at one end; this may be a read error. The chain recombines TRBV20-1 with TRBJ2-1, with 10 bases that match TRBD2. Germline V gene data show CDR1 as DFQATT and CDR2 as SNEGSKA (reference sequence). The CDR3 is 13 amino acids. The CDR3 DNA follows: TGCAGTGCTCCCTCGGCTAGCGGGAGTCAGAAGTCCTTC. Its protein product is CSAPSASGSQKSF.

V is TRBV9 and J is TRBJ2-7; TRBD2 aligns across 14 bases. The CDR3 is 14 residues long. Trimming at V came to 8 bases and at J to 5 bases, leaving 6 bases not matched to a gene. Germline V gene data show CDR1 as SGDLS and CDR2 as YYNGEE. This CDR3 reads CASSGTSGSDEQYF. DNA for the CDR3: TGTGCCAGTTCGGGGACTAGCGGGAGTGACGAGCAGTACTTC. Full variable domain (rest looked up from reference TRBV9 and TRBJ2-7): DSGVTQTPKHLITATGQRVTLRCSPRSGDLSVYWYQQSLDQGLQFLIQYYNGEERAKGNILERFSAQQFPDLHSELNLSSLELGDSALYFCASSGTSGSDEQYFGPGTRLTVT.

This clonotype was seen just once. The chain carries TRBV4-1 and TRBJ1-1; D not resolved. The ends were cut back, 4 bases at V and 3 bases at J, with 9 bases in the middle. The CDR3 spans 13 residues. Germline-derived CDR1 and CDR2 are MGHRA and YSYEKL. The CDR3 is CASSPLADTEAFF. Written as DNA, the CDR3 is TGCGCCAGCAGCCCTCTAGCTGACACTGAAGCTTTCTTT.

The gene calls are TRBV13 and TRBJ1-1; maybe TRBD1 (6 bases). V was pared by 1 base and J by 6 bases, with 12 bases between. Germline values: CDR1 PRHDT, CDR2 FYEKMQ (reference sequence). This CDR3 contains 14 residues. This chain's CDR3 is CASSLDGQRAEAFF. The CDR3 DNA reads as TGTGCCAGCAGCTTAGACGGACAGCGGGCTGAAGCTTTCTTT.

This rearrangement joins TRBV7-6 to TRBJ2-3; D gene uncertain. The CDR3 covers 15 residues. V was pared by 5 bases and J by 4 bases, with 16 bases between. In germline, CDR1 is SGHVS, CDR2 FNYEAQ. The CDR3 loop reads CASSLRGYSADTQYF. DNA for the CDR3: TGTGCCAGCAGCCTCCGAGGCTATTCGGCAGATACGCAGTATTTT.

The gene calls are TRBV6-5 and TRBJ2-2, with a tentative D call TRBD1 (6 bases). The germline gives CDR1 MNHEY, CDR2 SVGAGI. This CDR3 comprises 15 residues. Trimming stripped 0 bases from V and 3 bases from J, with 8 bases between. CDR3 in amino acids: CASSYSNRDTGELFF. In DNA, the CDR3 is TGTGCCAGCAGTTACTCGAACAGGGACACCGGGGAGCTGTTTTTT.

The V and J genes are TRBV11-3 and TRBJ1-1, with unresolved D. This CDR3 is 15 amino acids long. Germline V lookup: CDR1 SGHNT, CDR2 YENEEA. V lost 4 bases, J lost 0 bases, and 12 bases lay in between. Here the CDR3 reads CASSWPGDLNTEAFF. In DNA, the CDR3 is TGTGCCAGCAGCTGGCCAGGCGATTTGAACACTGAAGCTTTCTTT.

This clonotype has more than one count but fewer than ten. The chain has TRBV12-3 or TRBV12-4 and TRBJ2-7; the D is unclear. The CDR3 runs to 13 residues. V dropped 3 bases and J dropped 0 bases, with 6 bases sitting between them. CDR3 protein: CASSLEYSYEQYF. Written as DNA, the CDR3 is TGTGCCAGCAGTTTGGAGTACTCCTACGAGCAGTACTTC.

The chain links TRBV20-1 to TRBJ2-1; 9 bases are shared with TRBD2. V dropped 6 bases and J dropped 2; count of bases not matched to a gene: 8. The CDR3 length is 15 residues. In germline, CDR1 is DFQATT, CDR2 SNEGSKA (reference sequence). The CDR3 DNA sequence: TGCAGTGCGACCAAAGCTAGCGGGGCCTACAATGAGCAGTTCTTC. This sequence encodes CSATKASGAYNEQFF.

The chain links TRBV28 to TRBJ1-1; tentatively, D is TRBD1 (6 bases). Germline V lookup: CDR1 MDHEN, CDR2 SYDVKM. Trimming took off 4 bases at V and 4 bases at J, with 16 bases between the two ends. This CDR3 spans 15 amino acids. The CDR3 protein is CASSSLTGWGTEAFF. The CDR3 nucleotides read TGTGCCAGCAGTTCCCTCACAGGGTGGGGCACTGAAGCTTTCTTT. Supplemented by reference TRBV28 and TRBJ1-1, the full variable domain reads DVKVTQSSRYLVKRTGEKVFLECVQDMDHENMFWYRQDPGLGLRLIYFSYDVKMKEKGDIPEGYSVSREKKERFSLILESASTNQTSMYLCASSSLTGWGTEAFFGQGTRLTVV.

J is TRBJ2-7 and V is TRBV21-1; the D call TRBD2 from the table was never checked on the DNA. TRBV21-1 represents a pseudogene. The CDR3 contains 16 residues. DNA of the CDR3: TGTGCCAGCAGCAAAGATCGCCGGCTAGCGGGAGACGAGCAGTACTTC. Translating it yields CASSKDRRLAGDEQYF.

The chain couples TRBV15 to TRBJ2-5; maybe TRBD2 (5 bases). This CDR3 is 11 amino acids long. CDR1 LNHNV and CDR2 YYDKDF come from the germline V gene (reference sequence). The CDR3 reads CSRAEYETQYF. CDR3 coding DNA: TGTTCCCGAGCGGAGTACGAGACCCAGTACTTC.

The chain carries TRBV15 and TRBJ2-3; D possibly corresponds to TRBD1 (6 bases). Germline assignment: CDR1 LNHNV and CDR2 YYDKDF (reference sequence). V was cut by 4 bases and J by 2 bases, with 16 bases left in between. This CDR3 has 16 amino acids. CDR3 loop: CATSTDSVWSTDTQYF. CDR3 in DNA: TGTGCCACCAGCACGGACAGTGTATGGTCCACAGATACGCAGTATTTT.

The V and J genes are TRBV7-9 and TRBJ1-1, with D maybe TRBD1 (5 bases). This CDR3 has 16 amino acids. The germline V gene has CDR1 SEHNR and CDR2 FQNEAQ (reference sequence). Trimming removed 6 bases at V and 7 bases at J, with 24 bases between. The CDR3, as DNA: TGTGCCAGCAGAGGGGCCCTGTGGGCAGGATTCGATGAAGCTTTCTTT. Translating gives CASRGALWAGFDEAFF.

This clonotype turned up a few times. DNA of the CDR3: TGTGCCAGCAGCTCACGGCCGGGGGCGGACGAGCAGTACTTC. Protein product: CASSSRPGADEQYF. V gene TRBV6-5 combines with J gene TRBJ2-7, with D perhaps TRBD1 or TRBD2 (6 bases each). V lost 6 bases, J lost 5 bases, and 17 bases lay in between. The CDR3 has 14 amino acids. Per the germline V gene, CDR1 is MNHEY and CDR2 is SVGAGI.

The gene calls are TRBV12-3 or TRBV12-4 and TRBJ2-4; TRBD2 agrees at 12 bases. CDR3 length: 14 amino acids. The V and J ends lost 3 bases and 9 bases, in that order; junction bases with no gene match: 3. The CDR3 region is CASSFTTSGGIQYF. The CDR3 nucleotides are TGTGCCAGCAGTTTTACGACTAGCGGGGGCATTCAGTACTTC.

V gene TRBV6-6 combines with J gene TRBJ2-7, with D hard to call. The V gene lost 9 bases and the J gene lost 0 bases, with 12 bases spanning the gap. The CDR3 sequence is 13 residues long. Looked up from germline, CDR1 is MNHNY and CDR2 is SVGAGI (reference sequence). This CDR3 is CASQTAYSYEQYF. Here the CDR3 DNA reads TGTGCCAGTCAGACGGCTTACTCCTACGAGCAGTACTTC.

The table lists this clonotype with a count of one. This chain connects TRBV9 to TRBJ2-7, with 7 bases lining up with TRBD1. After removal of 4 bases from V and 5 bases from J, the junction contained 6 bases not matched to a gene. Germline lookup yields CDR1 SGDLS and CDR2 YYNGEE. This CDR3 comprises 13 residues. The CDR3 bases are TGTGCCAGCAGCAAGTGGACAGGAGACGAGCAGTACTTC. Residues: CASSKWTGDEQYF.

The J gene is TRBJ2-1, the V gene TRBV7-3; 9 bases fit TRBD2. This CDR3 spans 16 amino acids. The V and J ends lost 2 bases and 2 bases, in that order; junction bases with no gene match: 4. Per the germline V gene, CDR1 is SGHTA and CDR2 is FQGTGA. The CDR3 DNA sequence: TGTGCCAGCAGCTTACTAGCGGGGTCCACCTACAATGAGCAGTTCTTC. Translating it yields CASSLLAGSTYNEQFF.

The rearrangement links TRBV5-6 to TRBJ1-1; D remains unclear. The V end was cut by 0 bases, the J end by 2 bases, with 14 bases between. CDR3 length: 16 residues. Germline values: CDR1 SGHDT, CDR2 YYEEEE. The CDR3 is CASSLDPLGINTEAFF. DNA for the CDR3: TGTGCCAGCAGCTTGGACCCCTTGGGGATTAACACTGAAGCTTTCTTT. Drawing the rest from reference TRBV5-6 and TRBJ1-1, the complete variable domain is DAGVTQSPTHLIKTRGQQVTLRCSPKSGHDTVSWYQQALGQGPQFIFQYYEEEERQRGNFPDRFSGHQFPNYSSELNVNALLLGDSALYLCASSLDPLGINTEAFFGQGTRLTVV.